This record concerns one T cell receptor (beta chain) sequence. This sample was taken from a study of blood T cells in healthy people across ages. Next came a second PCR, run for about 7 to 12 cycles, which used a sample-barcoded 5' primer along with a J-beta primer mix. A template-switch adaptor containing 12 random nucleotides labeled each cDNA molecule. One entry per CDR3 protein results from TCRdb running MiXCR on the 5' RACE reads. The repertoire holds approximately 600,000 distinct CDR3 sequences, with 45% to 65% as singletons. This clonotype was obtained from a man aged 55 to 70 in good health. The sample consisted of blood.

CDR3 sequence reads: CASSTRLGGYTF. The CDR3 DNA reads as TGTGCCAGCAGCACCCGACTAGGTGGCTACACCTTC. This chain uses TRBV6-5 with TRBJ1-2; D gene ambiguous. The V end was cut by 6 bases, the J end by 7 bases, with 12 bases between. CDR1 and CDR2 (germline): MNHEY, SVGAGI. This CDR3 is 12 amino acids long.